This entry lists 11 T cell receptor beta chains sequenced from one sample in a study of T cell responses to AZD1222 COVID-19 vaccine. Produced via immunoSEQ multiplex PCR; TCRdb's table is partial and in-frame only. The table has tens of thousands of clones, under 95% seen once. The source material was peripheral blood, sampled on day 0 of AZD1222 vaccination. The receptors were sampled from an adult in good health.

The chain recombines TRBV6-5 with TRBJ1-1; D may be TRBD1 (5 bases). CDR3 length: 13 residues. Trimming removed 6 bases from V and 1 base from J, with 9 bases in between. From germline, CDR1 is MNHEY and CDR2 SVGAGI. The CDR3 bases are TGTGCCAGCAGGGGGGGGAGGAACACTGAAGCTTTCTTT. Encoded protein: CASRGGRNTEAFF.

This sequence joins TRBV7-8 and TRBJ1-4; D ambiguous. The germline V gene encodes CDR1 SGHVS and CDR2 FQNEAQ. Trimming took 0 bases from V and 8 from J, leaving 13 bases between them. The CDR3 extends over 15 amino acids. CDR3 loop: CASSLASTVGEKLFF. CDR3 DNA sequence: TGTGCCAGCAGCTTAGCGTCAACAGTTGGGGAAAAACTGTTTTTT. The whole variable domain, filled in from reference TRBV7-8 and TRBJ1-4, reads GAGVSQSPRYKVAKRGQDVALRCDPISGHVSLFWYQQALGQGPEFLTYFQNEAQLDKSGLPSDRFFAERPEGSVSTLKIQRTQQEDSAVYLCASSLASTVGEKLFFGSGTQLSVL.

The CDR3 DNA sequence: TGTGCCAGCAGCCAAGCTCGGCAGGGTGGATTGTTTTTT. Residues: CASSQARQGGLFF. The chain employs TRBV14 and TRBJ1-4; weak D call: TRBD1 (5 bases). Germline loops: CDR1 SGHDN, CDR2 FVKESK. The CDR3 has 13 residues. Trimming removed 1 base at V and 15 bases at J, with 15 bases between.

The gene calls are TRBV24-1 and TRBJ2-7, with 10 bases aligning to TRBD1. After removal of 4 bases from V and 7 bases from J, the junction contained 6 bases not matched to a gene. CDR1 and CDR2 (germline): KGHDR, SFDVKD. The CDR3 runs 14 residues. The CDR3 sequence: CATSDTGTGVEQYF. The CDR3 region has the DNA TGTGCCACCAGTGACACCGGGACAGGGGTAGAGCAGTACTTC.

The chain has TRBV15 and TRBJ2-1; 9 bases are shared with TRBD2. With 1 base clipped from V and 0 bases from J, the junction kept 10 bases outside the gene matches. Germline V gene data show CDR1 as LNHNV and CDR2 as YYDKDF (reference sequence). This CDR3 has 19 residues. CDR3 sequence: CATSRGRSASGASYNEQFF. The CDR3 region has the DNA TGTGCCACCAGCAGAGGAAGGTCGGCTAGCGGGGCCTCCTACAATGAGCAGTTCTTC.

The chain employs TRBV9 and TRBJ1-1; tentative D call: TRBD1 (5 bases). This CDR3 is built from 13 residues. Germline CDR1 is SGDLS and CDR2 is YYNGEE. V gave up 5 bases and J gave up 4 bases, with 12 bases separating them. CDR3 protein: CASRDSVGTEAFF. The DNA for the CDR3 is TGTGCCAGCAGAGACAGCGTTGGCACTGAAGCTTTCTTT.

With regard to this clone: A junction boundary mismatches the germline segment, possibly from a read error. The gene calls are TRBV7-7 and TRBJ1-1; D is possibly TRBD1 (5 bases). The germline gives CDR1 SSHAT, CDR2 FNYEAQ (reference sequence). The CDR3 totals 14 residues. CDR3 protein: CASTWGRLNTEAFF. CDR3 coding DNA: TGTGCTAGCACCTGGGGACGGTTAAACACTGAAGCTTTCTTT.

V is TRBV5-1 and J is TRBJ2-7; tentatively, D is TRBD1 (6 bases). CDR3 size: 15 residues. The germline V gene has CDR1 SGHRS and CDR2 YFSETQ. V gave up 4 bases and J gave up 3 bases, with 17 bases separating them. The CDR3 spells CASSKSRDNLYEQYF. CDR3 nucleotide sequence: TGCGCCAGCAGCAAGTCCCGGGACAACCTCTACGAGCAGTACTTC.

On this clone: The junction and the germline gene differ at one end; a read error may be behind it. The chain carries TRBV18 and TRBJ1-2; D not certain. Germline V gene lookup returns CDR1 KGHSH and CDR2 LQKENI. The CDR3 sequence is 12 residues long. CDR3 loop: CASSPFGDESSF. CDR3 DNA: TGTGCCAGCTCCCCTTTTGGTGACGAATCATCCTTC.

CDR3 loop: CASSQSGVSYNEQFF. The CDR3 bases are TGTGCCAGCAGCCAAAGCGGGGTTTCCTACAATGAGCAGTTCTTC. The rearrangement uses TRBV3-1 (or the pseudogene TRBV3-2) and TRBJ2-1; the match to TRBD2 covers 7 bases. The CDR3 is 15 amino acids. The junction had 2 bases not matched to a gene; V was cut back by 2 bases and J by 1 base. CDR1 is LGHDT and CDR2 is YNNKEL in the germline V gene (reference sequence).

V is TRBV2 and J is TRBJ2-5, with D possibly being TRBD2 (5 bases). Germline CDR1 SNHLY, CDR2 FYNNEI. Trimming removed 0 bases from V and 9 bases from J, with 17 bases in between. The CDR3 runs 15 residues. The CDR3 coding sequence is TGTGCCAGCAGTGAAGCGCTGGGCGGGCAAAGCGCCCAGTACTTC. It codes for CASSEALGGQSAQYF.